What follows are 28 T cell receptor beta chains derived from one specimen sequenced in a study of identical twins. TCRdb redid the calling of the 5' RACE reads with MiXCR, one entry per CDR3 protein. The table includes about 220,000 distinct CDR3 sequences, roughly 10% detected once. The sequenced material came from memory (CD45RO+) T cells sorted from blood. The receptors derive from a woman aged 18-30 years in good health.

This clonotype was seen ten or more times. The chain combines TRBV12-3 or TRBV12-4 with TRBJ2-5; D ambiguous. The ends were cut back, 8 bases at V and 4 bases at J, with 11 bases in the middle. CDR3 length equals 12 residues. The CDR3 region is CASSTSAETQYF. Here the CDR3 DNA reads TGTGCCAGCTCGACATCGGCAGAGACCCAGTACTTC.

This chain links TRBV29-1 with TRBJ2-5; TRBD2 aligns across 8 bases. Germline V gene lookup returns CDR1 SQVTM and CDR2 ANQGSEA. The CDR3 has 16 residues. J lost 4 bases, V lost 5 bases, and 15 bases had no gene match. CDR3 nucleotides: TGCAGCGTTAAGCCCGGGGGGGGGTCCCCCCTAGAGACCCAGTACTTC. Protein product: CSVKPGGGSPLETQYF.

The V call is TRBV10-3, the J call TRBJ2-5; D not resolved. The CDR3 sequence is 14 residues long. Trimming stripped 0 bases from V and 1 base from J, with 6 bases between. Germline-derived CDR1 and CDR2 are ENHRY and SYGVKD. The CDR3 loop reads CAISESAAQETQYF. CDR3 DNA: TGTGCCATCAGTGAGTCGGCAGCCCAAGAGACCCAGTACTTC.

This clonotype showed up just a few times. The chain recombines TRBV20-1 with TRBJ1-2; no definite D call. Trimming pared 3 bases from V and 6 bases from J, leaving 14 bases between. The CDR3 has 13 amino acids. Germline-derived CDR1 and CDR2 are DFQATT and SNEGSKA (reference sequence). DNA of the CDR3: TGCAGTGCTAGGGTAACCCAGGTGGATGGCTACACCTTC. It yields the protein CSARVTQVDGYTF.

This clonotype was observed a handful of times. V and J are TRBV9 and TRBJ2-3; tentative D call: TRBD2 (5 bases). CDR1 is SGDLS and CDR2 is YYNGEE in the germline V gene. The CDR3 is 15 residues long. Trimming shortened V by 4 bases and J by 5 bases, and 17 bases separated the two germline ends. In nucleotides, the CDR3 is TGTGCCAGCAGCCTTAGGGCCACTGCGGGAGATACGCAGTATTTT. It is translated as CASSLRATAGDTQYF.

The table lists this clonotype with a few counts. The chain is built from TRBV20-1 and TRBJ1-5, with D possibly TRBD1 on 6 matching bases. V lost 0 bases, J lost 2 bases, and 11 bases lay in between. The CDR3 has 15 amino acids. The germline gives CDR1 DFQATT, CDR2 SNEGSKA (reference sequence). CDR3 loop: CSARDTHRGNQPQHF. The CDR3 nucleotides read TGCAGTGCTAGAGATACGCACAGGGGCAATCAGCCCCAGCATTTT.

This clonotype was observed at least ten times. This sequence joins TRBV5-5 and TRBJ2-5; TRBD2 agrees at 11 bases. Trimming cost V 0 bases and J 5 bases; bases outside gene matches: 12. The CDR3 length is 18 residues. Germline values: CDR1 SGHKS, CDR2 YYEKEE (reference sequence). CDR3 protein: CASSLVLAGGRVRETQYF. The CDR3 region has the DNA TGTGCCAGCAGCTTGGTTCTAGCGGGGGGACGAGTGCGTGAGACCCAGTACTTC.

This chain uses TRBV12-3 or TRBV12-4 with TRBJ1-5; D is unresolved. Trimming left V 2 bases short and J 3 bases short, with 11 bases between. The CDR3 consists of 15 residues. The CDR3 spells CASSLNGQYNQPQHF. The CDR3, as DNA: TGTGCCAGCAGTTTAAACGGGCAGTACAATCAGCCCCAGCATTTT.

This clonotype has a count of ten or more. The rearrangement joins TRBV5-1 to TRBJ1-6, with no clear D. Germline V gene data show CDR1 as SGHRS and CDR2 as YFSETQ. V was clipped by 0 bases and J by 0 bases, with 1 base between them. This CDR3 has 14 amino acids. Here the CDR3 DNA reads TGCGCCAGCAGCTTGGACTCCTATAATTCACCCCTCCACTTT. It specifies CASSLDSYNSPLHF.

This clonotype has ten or more counts. This chain joins TRBV7-9 and TRBJ2-7, with D perhaps being TRBD1 or TRBD2 (5 bases each). The CDR3 spans 13 residues. Trimming took 8 bases from V and 6 from J, leaving 17 bases between them. The germline V gene has CDR1 SEHNR and CDR2 FQNEAQ (reference sequence). The CDR3 sequence: CASEPQYGGEQYF. DNA of the CDR3: TGTGCCAGCGAACCCCAGTATGGGGGCGAGCAGTACTTC.

The chain links TRBV4-1 to TRBJ2-7; D might be TRBD2 (5 bases). V lost 1 base and J lost 3, with 7 bases in between. Germline V gene data show CDR1 as MGHRA and CDR2 as YSYEKL. This CDR3 region has 13 residues. CDR3 in DNA: TGCGCCAGCAGCCAAGTTCGGGACTACGAGCAGTACTTC. As protein: CASSQVRDYEQYF.

This clonotype has at least ten counts. The V gene is TRBV4-3, the J gene TRBJ1-2; D remains unclear. With 0 bases removed from V and 1 base from J, the gap between germline ends came to 12 bases. CDR1 and CDR2 from the germline V gene are LGHNA and YSLEER. This CDR3 spans 16 amino acids. CDR3 residues: CASSQEGPGDNYGYTF. Written as DNA, the CDR3 is TGCGCCAGCAGCCAAGAAGGTCCGGGAGATAACTATGGCTACACCTTC.

Concerning this clonotype: This sequence may be a read error, since a much larger clone differs from it by one base. The chain combines TRBV5-4 with TRBJ2-3; tentatively, D is TRBD2 (8 bases). Germline values: CDR1 SGHNT, CDR2 YYREEE (reference sequence). The CDR3 contains 14 residues. For the CDR3, the DNA is TGTGCCAGCAGCTTGCAGCGGGGGACAGATACGGAGTATTTT. This gives the protein CASSLQRGTDTEYF.

This chain links TRBV5-1 with TRBJ2-3, with TRBD2 matching over 9 bases. Looked up from germline, CDR1 is SGHRS and CDR2 is YFSETQ. The CDR3 runs to 16 residues. The junction had 8 bases not matched to a gene; V was cut back by 0 bases and J by 6 bases. CDR3 sequence: CASSLGLAGRLDTQYF. CDR3 in DNA: TGCGCCAGCAGCTTGGGGCTAGCGGGGCGGCTGGATACGCAGTATTTT.

This clonotype showed up many times. The chain recombines TRBV18 with TRBJ2-3; D is unresolved. V gave up 8 bases and J gave up 2 bases, with 5 bases separating them. The CDR3 has 11 residues. The V gene's germline CDR1 is KGHSH and CDR2 LQKENI. CDR3: CASSPTDTQYF. The CDR3, as DNA: TGTGCCAGCAGTCCCACAGATACGCAGTATTTT. The whole variable domain, filled in from reference TRBV18 and TRBJ2-3, reads NAGVMQNPRHLVRRRGQEARLRCSPMKGHSHVYWYRQLPEEGLKFMVYLQKENIIDESGMPKERFSAEFPKEGPSILRIQQVVRGDSAAYFCASSPTDTQYFGPGTRLTVL.

In this sample, this clonotype turned up a few times. The chain couples TRBV2 to TRBJ2-5; D is uncertain. The CDR3 is 12 amino acids. Germline-derived CDR1 and CDR2 are SNHLY and FYNNEI. The germline V and J ends were trimmed by 3 bases and 4 bases, with 6 bases remaining between them. The DNA for the CDR3 is TGTGCCAGCAGTGACCCTAGAGAGACCCAGTACTTC. It encodes CASSDPRETQYF.

In this sample, this clonotype turned up a few times. This chain links TRBV20-1 with TRBJ2-4; D ambiguous. Germline V CDR1 and CDR2: DFQATT, SNEGSKA (reference sequence). This CDR3 contains 15 residues. Deletions cut 0 bases from V and 1 base from J, with 10 bases between. The CDR3 nucleotides are TGCAGTGCTAGAGATTCTACCCAGGCCAAAAACATTCAGTACTTC. Its translation is CSARDSTQAKNIQYF.

This clonotype was seen ten or more times. The chain has TRBV12-3 or TRBV12-4 and TRBJ1-2, with D maybe TRBD1 (5 bases). The V end lost 4 bases, the J end lost 2 bases, and 8 bases lay between the germline ends. This CDR3 contains 13 residues. The CDR3 is CASSSGANYGYTF. In nucleotides, the CDR3 is TGTGCCAGCAGTTCCGGGGCCAACTATGGCTACACCTTC.

Written as DNA, the CDR3 is TGTGCCTGGAGTCCAACAGGCCTAGAGGACAATGAGCAGTTCTTC. The encoded protein is CAWSPTGLEDNEQFF. V usage is TRBV30 and J usage is TRBJ2-1; D perhaps matches TRBD1 (5 bases). The length of the CDR3 is 15 residues. V was clipped by 2 bases and J by 5 bases, with 16 bases between them. Germline CDR1 GTSNPN, CDR2 SVGIG (reference sequence).

V and J are TRBV20-1 and TRBJ2-1; D may be TRBD1 (6 bases). The CDR3 extends over 14 amino acids. V lost 5 bases and J 5 bases, leaving 16 bases between the germline ends. The germline V gene has CDR1 DFQATT and CDR2 SNEGSKA (reference sequence). The CDR3 sequence is CSAYTGYGNNEQFF. CDR3 nucleotides: TGCAGTGCTTACACAGGGTACGGTAACAATGAGCAGTTCTTC.

The sample holds many counts of this clonotype. The chain recombines TRBV6-5 with TRBJ2-4; 8 bases are shared with TRBD1. CDR3 length: 12 amino acids. V shed 6 bases and J 6 bases; nucleotides not matched to a gene: 1. Germline V CDR1 and CDR2: MNHEY, SVGAGI. CDR3 protein: CASRDRGNIQYF. As DNA, the CDR3 is TGTGCCAGCAGAGACAGGGGAAACATTCAGTACTTC.

The V and J genes are TRBV5-1 and TRBJ2-3, with 7 nucleotides matching TRBD2. The CDR3 contains 12 residues. Germline V CDR1 and CDR2: SGHRS, YFSETQ. The ends lost 4 bases at V and 7 bases at J; junction bases unmatched: 3. The CDR3 DNA reads as TGCGCCAGCAGCGAACTAGCGAATACGCAGTATTTT. Translated, it gives CASSELANTQYF.

This clonotype was detected many times. This sequence joins TRBV7-7 and TRBJ2-3, with 15 bases matching TRBD2. Germline trimming cut 5 bases from V and 5 bases from J; bases unmatched to any gene: 5. This CDR3 is 16 amino acids long. From germline, CDR1 is SSHAT and CDR2 FNYEAQ (reference sequence). The CDR3 sequence: CASSPGLAGGGDTQYF. The CDR3 DNA reads TGTGCCAGCAGCCCGGGACTAGCGGGAGGTGGAGATACGCAGTATTTT.

This chain links TRBV30 with TRBJ2-5; possibly TRBD2 for D (6 bases). V lost 2 bases and J lost 5, with 12 bases in between. Germline V gene sequence: CDR1 GTSNPN, CDR2 SVGIG (reference sequence). This CDR3 comprises 13 residues. The CDR3 sequence is CAWSPEGGETQYF. In nucleotides, the CDR3 is TGTGCCTGGAGTCCTGAGGGAGGTGAGACCCAGTACTTC. The whole variable domain, filled in from reference TRBV30 and TRBJ2-5, reads SQTIHQWPATLVQPVGSPLSLECTVEGTSNPNLYWYRQAAGRGLQLLFYSVGIGQISSEVPQNLSASRPQDRQFILSSKKLLLSDSGFYLCAWSPEGGETQYFGPGTRLLVL.

This clonotype was seen repeatedly, ten times or more. The genes are TRBV2 and TRBJ1-1, with D unclear. V lost 2 bases to trimming and J lost 8 bases, with 18 bases between them. The CDR3 is 15 amino acids. In germline, CDR1 is SNHLY, CDR2 FYNNEI. CDR3 in DNA: TGTGCCAGCAGTGAAATCCCAAGAGGTCGAGGGGAAGCTTTCTTT. Encoded protein: CASSEIPRGRGEAFF.

The sample holds many counts of this clonotype. The chain is built from TRBV5-1 and TRBJ2-3; D uncertain. The germline CDR1 and CDR2 sequences are SGHRS and YFSETQ. CDR3 length: 13 residues. V was trimmed by 0 bases and J by 5 bases, leaving 7 bases between them. The CDR3 spells CASSLAIEDTQYF. CDR3 DNA sequence: TGCGCCAGCAGCTTGGCGATCGAAGATACGCAGTATTTT. The full variable domain, in which reference TRBV5-1 and TRBJ2-3 provide the parts outside the CDR3, is KAGVTQTPRYLIKTRGQQVTLSCSPISGHRSVSWYQQTPGQGLQFLFEYFSETQRNKGNFPGRFSGRQFSNSRSEMNVSTLELGDSALYLCASSLAIEDTQYFGPGTRLTVL.

This clonotype was seen many times. This rearrangement joins TRBV7-9 to TRBJ1-3; 7 nucleotides match TRBD1. Germline V gene data show CDR1 as SEHNR and CDR2 as FQNEAQ (reference sequence). The CDR3 is made up of 14 amino acids. Unmatched junction bases numbered 7, after V lost 11 bases and J lost 0 bases. Here the CDR3 DNA reads TGTGCCGGGGATGACAGGGACTCTGGAAACACCATATATTTT. Translation: CAGDDRDSGNTIYF. Full variable domain (missing parts from reference TRBV7-9 and TRBJ1-3): DTGVSQNPRHKITKRGQNVTFRCDPISEHNRLYWYRQTLGQGPEFLTYFQNEAQLEKSRLLSDRFSAERPKGSFSTLEIQRTEQGDSAMYLCAGDDRDSGNTIYFGEGSWLTVV.

The chain carries TRBV6-1 and TRBJ1-5, with 7 bases that match TRBD1. From germline, CDR1 is MNHNS and CDR2 SASEGT. The length of the CDR3 is 12 residues. V lost 8 bases and J lost 9; bases outside the gene matches: 7. CDR3 DNA sequence: TGTGCCAGCGGACAGGAACTGTGGCCCCAGCATTTT. This sequence encodes CASGQELWPQHF.